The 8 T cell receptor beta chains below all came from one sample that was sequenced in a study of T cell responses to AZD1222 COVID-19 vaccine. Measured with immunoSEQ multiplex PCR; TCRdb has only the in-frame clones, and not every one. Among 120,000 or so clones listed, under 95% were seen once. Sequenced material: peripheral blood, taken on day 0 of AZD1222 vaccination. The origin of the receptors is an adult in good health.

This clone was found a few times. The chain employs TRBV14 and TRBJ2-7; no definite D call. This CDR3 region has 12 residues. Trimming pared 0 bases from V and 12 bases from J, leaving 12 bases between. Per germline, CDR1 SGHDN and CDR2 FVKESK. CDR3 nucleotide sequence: TGTGCCAGCAGCCAAGATAAGAGACCTGGGTACTTC. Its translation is CASSQDKRPGYF.

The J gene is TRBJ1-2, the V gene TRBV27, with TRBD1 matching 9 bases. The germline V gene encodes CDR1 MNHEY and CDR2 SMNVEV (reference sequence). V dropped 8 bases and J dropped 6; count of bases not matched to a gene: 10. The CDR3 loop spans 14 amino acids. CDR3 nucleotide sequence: TGTGCCAGCGGATCTAACAGGGGGCCCGATGGCTACACCTTC. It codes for CASGSNRGPDGYTF.

In nucleotides, the CDR3 is TGTGCCAGCAGCCCTTTTACGAACACTGAAGCTTTCTTT. Its protein is CASSPFTNTEAFF. The J gene is TRBJ1-1, the V gene TRBV3-1 (or the pseudogene TRBV3-2); D gene ambiguous. Germline lookup yields CDR1 LGHDT and CDR2 YNNKEL (reference sequence). There are 13 residues in the CDR3. Trimming removed 4 bases from V and 1 base from J, with 7 bases in between.

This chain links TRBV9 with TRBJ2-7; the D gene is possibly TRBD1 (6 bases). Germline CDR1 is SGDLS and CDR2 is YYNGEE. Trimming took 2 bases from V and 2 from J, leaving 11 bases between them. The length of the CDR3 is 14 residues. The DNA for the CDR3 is TGTGCCAGCAGCGTCAACAGGGACGCCTACGAGCAGTACTTC. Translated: CASSVNRDAYEQYF.

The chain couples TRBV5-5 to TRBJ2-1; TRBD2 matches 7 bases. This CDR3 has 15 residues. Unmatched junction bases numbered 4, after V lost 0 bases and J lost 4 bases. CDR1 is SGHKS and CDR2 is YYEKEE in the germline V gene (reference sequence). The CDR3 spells CASSLASGTYNEQFF. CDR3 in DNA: TGTGCCAGCAGCTTGGCGAGCGGGACTTACAATGAGCAGTTCTTC.

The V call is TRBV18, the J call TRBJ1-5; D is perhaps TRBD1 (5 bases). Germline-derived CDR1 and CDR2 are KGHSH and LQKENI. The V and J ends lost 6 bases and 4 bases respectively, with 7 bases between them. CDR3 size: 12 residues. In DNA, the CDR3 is TGTGCCAGCTCGTCAGGGAATCAGCCCCAGCATTTT. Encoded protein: CASSSGNQPQHF.

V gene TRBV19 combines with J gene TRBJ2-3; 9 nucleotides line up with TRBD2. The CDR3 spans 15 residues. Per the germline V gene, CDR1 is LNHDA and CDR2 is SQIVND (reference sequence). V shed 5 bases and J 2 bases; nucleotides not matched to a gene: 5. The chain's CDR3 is CASSLAGAITDTQYF. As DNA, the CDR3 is TGTGCCAGTAGTTTAGCGGGAGCTATCACAGATACGCAGTATTTT.

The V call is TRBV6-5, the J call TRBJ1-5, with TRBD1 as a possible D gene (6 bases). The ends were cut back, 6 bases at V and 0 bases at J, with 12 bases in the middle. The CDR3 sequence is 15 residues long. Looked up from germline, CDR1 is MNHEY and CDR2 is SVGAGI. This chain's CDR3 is CASSKGTYSNQPQHF. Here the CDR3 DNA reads TGTGCCAGCAGCAAGGGGACATATAGCAATCAGCCCCAGCATTTT.